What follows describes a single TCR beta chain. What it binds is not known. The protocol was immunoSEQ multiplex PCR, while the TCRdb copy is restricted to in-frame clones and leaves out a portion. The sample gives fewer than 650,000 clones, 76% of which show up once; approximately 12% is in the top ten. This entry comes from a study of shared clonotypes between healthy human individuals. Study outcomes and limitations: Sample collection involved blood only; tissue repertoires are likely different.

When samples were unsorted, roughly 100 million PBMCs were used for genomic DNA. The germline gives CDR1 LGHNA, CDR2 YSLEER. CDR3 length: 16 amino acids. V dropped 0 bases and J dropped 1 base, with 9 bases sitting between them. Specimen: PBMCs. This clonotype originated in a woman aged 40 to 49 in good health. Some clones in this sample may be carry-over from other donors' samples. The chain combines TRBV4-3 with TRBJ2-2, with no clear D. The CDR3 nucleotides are TGCGCCAGCAGCCAAGAGGCACGCAGGAACACCGGGGAGCTGTTTTTT. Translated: CASSQEARRNTGELFF.